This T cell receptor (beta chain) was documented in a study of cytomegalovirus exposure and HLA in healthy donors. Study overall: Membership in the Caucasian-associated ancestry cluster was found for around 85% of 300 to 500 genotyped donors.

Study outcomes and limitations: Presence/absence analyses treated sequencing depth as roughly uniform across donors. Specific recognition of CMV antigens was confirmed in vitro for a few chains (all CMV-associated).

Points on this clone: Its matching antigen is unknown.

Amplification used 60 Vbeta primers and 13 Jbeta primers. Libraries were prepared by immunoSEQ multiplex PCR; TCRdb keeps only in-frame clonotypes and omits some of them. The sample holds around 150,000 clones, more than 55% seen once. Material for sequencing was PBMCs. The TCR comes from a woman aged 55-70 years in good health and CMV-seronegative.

The CDR3 here is CASSQTSGSSYEQYF. The CDR3 DNA is TGTGCCAGCAGCCAGACTAGCGGGAGCTCCTACGAGCAGTACTTC. V usage is TRBV4-2 and J usage is TRBJ2-7, with 12 bases aligning to TRBD2. Trimming took 3 bases from V and 0 from J; bases not matched to a gene: 0. Germline V gene sequence: CDR1 LGHNA, CDR2 YNFKEQ. The CDR3 sequence is 15 residues long.